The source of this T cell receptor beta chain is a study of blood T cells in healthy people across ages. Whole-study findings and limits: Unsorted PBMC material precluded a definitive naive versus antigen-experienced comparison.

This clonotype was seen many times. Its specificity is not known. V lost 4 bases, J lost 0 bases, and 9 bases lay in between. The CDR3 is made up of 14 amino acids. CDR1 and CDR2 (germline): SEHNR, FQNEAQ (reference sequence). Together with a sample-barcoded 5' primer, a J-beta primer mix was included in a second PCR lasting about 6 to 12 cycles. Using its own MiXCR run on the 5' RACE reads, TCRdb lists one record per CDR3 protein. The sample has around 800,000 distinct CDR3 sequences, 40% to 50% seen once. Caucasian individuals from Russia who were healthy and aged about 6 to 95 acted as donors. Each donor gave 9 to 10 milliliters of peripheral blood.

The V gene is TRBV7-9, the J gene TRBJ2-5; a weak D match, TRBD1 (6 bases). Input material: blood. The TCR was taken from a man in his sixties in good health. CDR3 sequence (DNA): TGTGCCAGCAGCTCTCGGACAGACCAAGAGACCCAGTACTTC. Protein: CASSSRTDQETQYF.